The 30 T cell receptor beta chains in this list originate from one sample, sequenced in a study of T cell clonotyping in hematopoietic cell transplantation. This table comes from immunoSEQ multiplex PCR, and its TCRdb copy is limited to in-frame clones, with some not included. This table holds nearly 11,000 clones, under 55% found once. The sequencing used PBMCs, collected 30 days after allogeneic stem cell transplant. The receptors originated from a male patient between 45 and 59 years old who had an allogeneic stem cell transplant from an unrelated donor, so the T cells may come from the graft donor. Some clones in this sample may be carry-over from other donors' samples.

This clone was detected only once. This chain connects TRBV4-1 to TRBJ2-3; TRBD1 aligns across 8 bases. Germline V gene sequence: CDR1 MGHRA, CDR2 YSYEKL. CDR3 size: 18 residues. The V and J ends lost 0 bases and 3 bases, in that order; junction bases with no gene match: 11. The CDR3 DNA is TGCGCCAGCAGCCAAGATGCGGGACAGGTTAGTCTGACAGATACGCAGTATTTT. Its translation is CASSQDAGQVSLTDTQYF.

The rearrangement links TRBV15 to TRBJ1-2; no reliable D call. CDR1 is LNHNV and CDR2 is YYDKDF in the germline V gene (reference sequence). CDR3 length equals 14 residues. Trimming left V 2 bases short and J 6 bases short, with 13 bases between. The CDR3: CATSRRVTGDGYTF. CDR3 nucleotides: TGTGCCACCAGCAGACGTGTGACTGGAGATGGCTACACCTTC. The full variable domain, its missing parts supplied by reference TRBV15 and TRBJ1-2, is DAMVIQNPRYQVTQFGKPVTLSCSQTLNHNVMYWYQQKSSQAPKLLFHYYDKDFNNEADTPDNFQSRRPNTSFCFLDIRSPGLGDTAMYLCATSRRVTGDGYTFGSGTRLTVV.

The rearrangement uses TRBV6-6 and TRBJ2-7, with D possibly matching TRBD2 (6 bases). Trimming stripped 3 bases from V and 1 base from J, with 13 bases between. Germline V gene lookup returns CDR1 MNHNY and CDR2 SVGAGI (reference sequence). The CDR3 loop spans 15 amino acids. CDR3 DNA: TGTGCCAGCAGTTATGGGCTAGCGCCTTCCTACGAGCAGTACTTC. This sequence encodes CASSYGLAPSYEQYF.

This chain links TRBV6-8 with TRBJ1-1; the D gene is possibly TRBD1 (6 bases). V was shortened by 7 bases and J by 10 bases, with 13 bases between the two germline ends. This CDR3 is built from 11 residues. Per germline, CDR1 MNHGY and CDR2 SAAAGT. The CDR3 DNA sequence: TGTGCCAGCATTCGGGGGCGGGGAGCTTTCTTT. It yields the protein CASIRGRGAFF.

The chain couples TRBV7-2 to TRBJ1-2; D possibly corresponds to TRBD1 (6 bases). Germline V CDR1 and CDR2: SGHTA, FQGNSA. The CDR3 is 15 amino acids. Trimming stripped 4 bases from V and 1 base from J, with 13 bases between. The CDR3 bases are TGTGCCAGCAGCTCTGCAGGGGTTAGTAACTATGGCTACACCTTC. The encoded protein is CASSSAGVSNYGYTF. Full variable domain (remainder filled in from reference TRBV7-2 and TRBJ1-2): GAGVSQSPSNKVTEKGKDVELRCDPISGHTALYWYRQSLGQGLEFLIYFQGNSAPDKSGLPSDRFSAERTGGSVSTLTIQRTQQEDSAVYLCASSSAGVSNYGYTFGSGTRLTVV.

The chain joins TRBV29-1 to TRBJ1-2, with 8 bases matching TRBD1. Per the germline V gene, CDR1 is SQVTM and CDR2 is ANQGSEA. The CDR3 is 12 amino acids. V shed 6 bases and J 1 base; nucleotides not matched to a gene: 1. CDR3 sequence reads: CSVDRGNYGYTF. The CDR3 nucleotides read TGCAGCGTCGACAGGGGTAACTATGGCTACACCTTC.

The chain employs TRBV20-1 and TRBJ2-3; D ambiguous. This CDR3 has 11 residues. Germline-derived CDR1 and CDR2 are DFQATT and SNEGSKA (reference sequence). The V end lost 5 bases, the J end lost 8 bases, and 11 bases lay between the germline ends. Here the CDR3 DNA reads TGCAGTGCTCCCCTGGTGGGTACGCAGTATTTT. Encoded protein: CSAPLVGTQYF.

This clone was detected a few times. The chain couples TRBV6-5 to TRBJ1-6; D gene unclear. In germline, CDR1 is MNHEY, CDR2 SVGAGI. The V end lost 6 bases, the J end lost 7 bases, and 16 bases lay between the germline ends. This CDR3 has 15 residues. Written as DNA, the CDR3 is TGTGCCAGCAGATTTAACACGAGGTACAATTCACCCCTCCACTTT. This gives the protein CASRFNTRYNSPLHF.

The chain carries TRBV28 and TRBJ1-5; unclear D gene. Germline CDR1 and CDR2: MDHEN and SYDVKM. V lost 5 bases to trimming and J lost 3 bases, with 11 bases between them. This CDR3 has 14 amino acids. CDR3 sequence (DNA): TGTGCCAGCAGTCTACCCTCCGTCAATCAGCCCCAGCATTTT. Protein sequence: CASSLPSVNQPQHF.

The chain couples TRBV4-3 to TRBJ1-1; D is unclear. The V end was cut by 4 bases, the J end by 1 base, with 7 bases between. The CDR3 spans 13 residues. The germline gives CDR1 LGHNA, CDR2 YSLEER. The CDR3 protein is CASSRLGNTEAFF. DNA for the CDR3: TGCGCCAGCAGCCGCCTCGGGAACACTGAAGCTTTCTTT.

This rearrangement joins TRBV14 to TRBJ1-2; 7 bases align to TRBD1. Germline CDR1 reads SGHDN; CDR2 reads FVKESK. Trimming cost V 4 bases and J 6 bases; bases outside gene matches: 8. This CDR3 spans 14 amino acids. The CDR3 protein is CASSRNDRAHGYTF. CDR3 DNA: TGTGCCAGCAGCCGGAATGACAGGGCCCATGGCTACACCTTC.

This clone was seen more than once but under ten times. The CDR3 DNA reads as TGTGCCAGCAGCTTAGGAGCCTATGGCTACACCTTC. Translating gives CASSLGAYGYTF. The V call is TRBV5-6, the J call TRBJ1-2; D not certain. The length of the CDR3 is 12 residues. Trimming took off 2 bases at V and 4 bases at J, with 6 bases between the two ends. CDR1 is SGHDT and CDR2 is YYEEEE in the germline V gene.

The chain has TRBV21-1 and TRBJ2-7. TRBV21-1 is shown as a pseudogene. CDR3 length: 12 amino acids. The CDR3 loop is CASMTPPYEQYF. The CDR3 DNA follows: TGTGCCAGTATGACCCCGCCCTACGAGCAGTACTTC.

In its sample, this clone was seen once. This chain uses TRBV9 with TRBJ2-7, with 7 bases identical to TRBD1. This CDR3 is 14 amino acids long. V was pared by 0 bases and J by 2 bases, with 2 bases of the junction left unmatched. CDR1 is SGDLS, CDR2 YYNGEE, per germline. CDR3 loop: CASSVEGTAYEQYF. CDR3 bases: TGTGCCAGCAGCGTAGAAGGGACAGCCTACGAGCAGTACTTC.

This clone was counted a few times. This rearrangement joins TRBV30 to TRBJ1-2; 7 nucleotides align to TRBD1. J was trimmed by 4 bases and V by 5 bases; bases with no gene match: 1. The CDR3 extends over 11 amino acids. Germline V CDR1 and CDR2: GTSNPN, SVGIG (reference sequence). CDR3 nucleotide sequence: TGTGCCTGGGGGGACAGCTATGGCTACACCTTC. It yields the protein CAWGDSYGYTF. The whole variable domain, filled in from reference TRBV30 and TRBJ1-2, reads SQTIHQWPATLVQPVGSPLSLECTVEGTSNPNLYWYRQAAGRGLQLLFYSVGIGQISSEVPQNLSASRPQDRQFILSSKKLLLSDSGFYLCAWGDSYGYTFGSGTRLTVV.

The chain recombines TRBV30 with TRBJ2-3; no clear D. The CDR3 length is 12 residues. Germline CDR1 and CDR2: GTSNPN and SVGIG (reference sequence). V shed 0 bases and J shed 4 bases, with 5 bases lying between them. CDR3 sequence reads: CAWSVSPDTQYF. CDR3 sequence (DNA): TGTGCCTGGAGTGTCAGTCCAGATACGCAGTATTTT.

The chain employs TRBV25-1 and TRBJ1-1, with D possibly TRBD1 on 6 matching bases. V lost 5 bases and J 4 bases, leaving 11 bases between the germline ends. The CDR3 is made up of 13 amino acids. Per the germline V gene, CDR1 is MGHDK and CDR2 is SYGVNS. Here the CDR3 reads CASSSGARTEAFF. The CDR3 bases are TGTGCCAGCAGTTCGGGGGCGCGCACTGAAGCTTTCTTT.

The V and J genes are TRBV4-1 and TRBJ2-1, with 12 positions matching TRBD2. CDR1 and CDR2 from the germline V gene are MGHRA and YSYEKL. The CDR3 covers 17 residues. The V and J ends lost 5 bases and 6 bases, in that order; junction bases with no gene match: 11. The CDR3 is CASSTRPSSGRVNEQFF. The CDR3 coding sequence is TGCGCCAGCAGCACACGACCATCTAGCGGGAGGGTCAATGAGCAGTTCTTC.

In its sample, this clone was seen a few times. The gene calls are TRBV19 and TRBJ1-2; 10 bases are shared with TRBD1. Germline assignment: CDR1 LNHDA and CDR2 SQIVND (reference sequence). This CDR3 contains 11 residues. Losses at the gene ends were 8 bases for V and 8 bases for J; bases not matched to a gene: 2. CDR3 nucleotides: TGTGCCAGTGGGGACAGGGGCGGCTACACCTTC. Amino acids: CASGDRGGYTF.

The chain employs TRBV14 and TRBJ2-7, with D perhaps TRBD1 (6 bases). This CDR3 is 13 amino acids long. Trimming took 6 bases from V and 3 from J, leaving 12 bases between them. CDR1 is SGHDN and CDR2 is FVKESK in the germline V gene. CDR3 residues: CASSGGGSYEQYF. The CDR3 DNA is TGTGCCAGCAGTGGGGGCGGAAGCTACGAGCAGTACTTC.

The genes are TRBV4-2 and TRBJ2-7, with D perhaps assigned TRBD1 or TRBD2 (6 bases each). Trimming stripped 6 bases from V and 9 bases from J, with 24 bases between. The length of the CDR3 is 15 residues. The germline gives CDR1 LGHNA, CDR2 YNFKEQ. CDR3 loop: CASSITGAPPLGQYF. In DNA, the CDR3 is TGTGCCAGCAGTATTACGGGGGCCCCGCCTTTAGGGCAGTACTTC.

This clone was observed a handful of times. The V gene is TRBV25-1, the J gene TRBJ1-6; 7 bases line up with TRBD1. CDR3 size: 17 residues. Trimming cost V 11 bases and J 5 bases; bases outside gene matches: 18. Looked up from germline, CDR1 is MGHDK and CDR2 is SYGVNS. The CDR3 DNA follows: TGTGCCGCCCAGACAGGGTCGGAGTGGGATGATAATTCACCCCTCCACTTT. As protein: CAAQTGSEWDDNSPLHF.

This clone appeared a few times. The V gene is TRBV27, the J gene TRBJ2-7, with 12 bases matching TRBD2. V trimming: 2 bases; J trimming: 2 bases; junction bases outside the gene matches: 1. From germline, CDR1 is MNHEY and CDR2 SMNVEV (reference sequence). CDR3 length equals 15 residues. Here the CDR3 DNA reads TGTGCCAGCAGTTTACTAGCGGGAGGGGCCTACGAGCAGTACTTC. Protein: CASSLLAGGAYEQYF.

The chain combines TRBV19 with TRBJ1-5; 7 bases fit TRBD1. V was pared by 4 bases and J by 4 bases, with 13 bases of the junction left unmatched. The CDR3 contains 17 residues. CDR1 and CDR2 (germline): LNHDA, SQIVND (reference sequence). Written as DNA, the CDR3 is TGTGCCAGTAGTAGCCCCCCGACAGGGCATTGGAATCAGCCCCAGCATTTT. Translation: CASSSPPTGHWNQPQHF.

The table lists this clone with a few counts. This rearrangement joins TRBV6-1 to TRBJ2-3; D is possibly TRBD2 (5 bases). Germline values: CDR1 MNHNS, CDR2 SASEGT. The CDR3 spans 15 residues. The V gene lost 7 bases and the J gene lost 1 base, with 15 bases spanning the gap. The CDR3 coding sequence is TGTGCCAGCACGGCAGGCCCCGGGGGCACAGATACGCAGTATTTT. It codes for CASTAGPGGTDTQYF.

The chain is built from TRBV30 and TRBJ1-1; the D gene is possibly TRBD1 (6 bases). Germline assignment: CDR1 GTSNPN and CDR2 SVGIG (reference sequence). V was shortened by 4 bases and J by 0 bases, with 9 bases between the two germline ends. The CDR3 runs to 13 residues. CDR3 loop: CAWTGHMNTEAFF. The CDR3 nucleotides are TGTGCCTGGACGGGACACATGAACACTGAAGCTTTCTTT.

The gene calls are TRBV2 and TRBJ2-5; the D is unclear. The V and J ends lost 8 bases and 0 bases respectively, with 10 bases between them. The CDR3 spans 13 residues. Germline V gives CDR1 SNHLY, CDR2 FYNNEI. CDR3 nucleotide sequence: TGTGCCAGCCTCGTGACCTACCAAGAGACCCAGTACTTC. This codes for CASLVTYQETQYF.

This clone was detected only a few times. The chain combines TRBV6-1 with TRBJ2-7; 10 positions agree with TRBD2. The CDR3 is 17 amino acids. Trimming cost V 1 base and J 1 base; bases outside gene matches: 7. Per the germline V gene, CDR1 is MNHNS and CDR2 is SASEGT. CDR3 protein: CASSEGASGGDSYEQYF. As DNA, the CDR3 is TGTGCCAGCAGTGAAGGGGCTAGCGGGGGTGATTCCTACGAGCAGTACTTC.

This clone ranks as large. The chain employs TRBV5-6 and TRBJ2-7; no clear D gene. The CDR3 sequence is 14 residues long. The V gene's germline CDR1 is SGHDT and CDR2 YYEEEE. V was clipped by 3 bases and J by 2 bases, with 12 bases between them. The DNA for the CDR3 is TGTGCCAGCAGCTCGGACGGTTCCCCCTACGAGCAGTACTTC. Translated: CASSSDGSPYEQYF.

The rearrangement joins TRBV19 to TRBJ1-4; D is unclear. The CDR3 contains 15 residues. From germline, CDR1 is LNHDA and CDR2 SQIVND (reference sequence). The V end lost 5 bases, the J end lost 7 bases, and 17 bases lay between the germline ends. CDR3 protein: CASSSRAGFLEKLFF. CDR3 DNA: TGTGCCAGTAGTTCTCGGGCGGGATTTCTTGAAAAACTGTTTTTT.